One and the same sample provided the 32 T cell receptor beta chains below, sequenced in a study of beta chain features in type 1 diabetes. These TCRs' antigens remain unknown. Investigators reverse transcribed all isolated RNA, so they sequenced expressed TCRB transcripts. Here immunoSEQ multiplex PCR was the method, and the copy in TCRdb shows in-frame clones only, minus some. The sample contains 500,000 to 850,000 clones, roughly 13% of which appear only once. Study-wide results and limits: The study found moderately but significantly shorter TCRB CDR3s in all four CD4+ subsets of Type 1 diabetes patients.

Sequenced: naive CD4+ T cells from blood. All receptors derive from a man aged 18 to 29 with type 1 diabetes.

This clone has more than one count but fewer than ten. V is TRBV11-1 and J is TRBJ2-4; 9 nucleotides agree with TRBD1. With V trimmed by 5 bases and J by 1 base, 9 bases remained unmatched. The length of the CDR3 is 17 residues. The germline gives CDR1 SGHAT, CDR2 FQDESV (reference sequence). The CDR3 DNA reads as TGTGCCAGCAGCCCGAGGGGACAGGGTAGTGCCAAAAACATTCAGTACTTC. Translated: CASSPRGQGSAKNIQYF. Using reference TRBV11-1 and TRBJ2-4 for the parts outside the CDR3, the full variable domain is EAEVAQSPRYKITEKSQAVAFWCDPISGHATLYWYRQILGQGPELLVQFQDESVVDDSQLPKDRFSAERLKGVDSTLKIQPAELGDSAMYLCASSPRGQGSAKNIQYFGAGTRLSVL.

This clone was seen more than once but under ten times. The chain recombines TRBV18 with TRBJ1-2; 9 nucleotides match TRBD1. V shed 3 bases, J shed 1 base, and the junction held 6 bases outside the gene matches. The CDR3 loop spans 16 amino acids. Germline V gene data show CDR1 as KGHSH and CDR2 as LQKENI. CDR3 in amino acids: CASSPGTGQLNYGYTF. DNA for the CDR3: TGTGCCAGCTCACCTGGGACAGGGCAACTTAACTATGGCTACACCTTC. The full variable domain, rest sourced from reference TRBV18 and TRBJ1-2, is NAGVMQNPRHLVRRRGQEARLRCSPMKGHSHVYWYRQLPEEGLKFMVYLQKENIIDESGMPKERFSAEFPKEGPSILRIQQVVRGDSAAYFCASSPGTGQLNYGYTFGSGTRLTVV.

This chain's CDR3 is CASSLGRVQETQYF. The CDR3 coding sequence is TGTGCCAGCAGCTTAGGCAGAGTCCAAGAGACCCAGTACTTC. The V gene is TRBV7-2, the J gene TRBJ2-5; D not resolved. V was trimmed by 1 base and J by 1 base, leaving 7 bases between them. The germline V gene encodes CDR1 SGHTA and CDR2 FQGNSA. CDR3 size: 14 residues.

In its sample, this clone was seen a few times. This chain links TRBV2 with TRBJ1-5; D unclear. This CDR3 contains 12 residues. Germline values: CDR1 SNHLY, CDR2 FYNNEI. Trimming took off 7 bases at V and 6 bases at J, with 10 bases between the two ends. The CDR3 protein is CASNLNGQPQHF. The CDR3 coding sequence is TGTGCCAGCAACTTGAACGGTCAGCCCCAGCATTTT.

The table lists this clone with a few counts. J is TRBJ2-5 and V is TRBV11-2, with a weak D call TRBD1 (6 bases). The CDR3 spans 14 residues. The germline V and J ends were trimmed by 1 base and 2 bases, with 8 bases remaining between them. Germline loops: CDR1 SGHAT, CDR2 FQNNGV. The DNA for the CDR3 is TGTGCCAGCAGCTTAGTCCAGGGGCAAGAGACCCAGTACTTC. Translated: CASSLVQGQETQYF.

This clone was picked up a small number of times. The sample holds other DNA sequences that translate to the same CDR3. The J gene is TRBJ1-5, the V gene TRBV7-9, with TRBD1 as a possible D gene (6 bases). The germline V gene has CDR1 SEHNR and CDR2 FQNEAQ (reference sequence). The CDR3 is 14 residues long. Trimming cost V 0 bases and J 6 bases, with 9 bases left between them. CDR3 DNA sequence: TGTGCCAGCAGCTTAGCCGGGGGCGGTCAGCCCCAGCATTTT. Protein product: CASSLAGGGQPQHF.

In its sample, this clone was seen a few times. The V and J genes are TRBV7-2 and TRBJ2-5; the D gene is possibly TRBD2 (5 bases). V was pared by 0 bases and J by 4 bases, with 9 bases between. The CDR3 spans 14 residues. Germline CDR1 is SGHTA and CDR2 is FQGNSA. Here the CDR3 DNA reads TGTGCCAGCAGCTTAGCTGCGCTAGCAGAGACCCAGTACTTC. Protein sequence: CASSLAALAETQYF.

The chain combines TRBV25-1 with TRBJ1-2; 11 bases are a match to TRBD1. The germline V gene has CDR1 MGHDK and CDR2 SYGVNS. V lost 5 bases, J lost 5 bases, and 7 bases stayed unmatched. The CDR3 is made up of 15 amino acids. The CDR3 sequence is CASSSLGDRGYGYTF. In DNA, the CDR3 is TGTGCCAGCAGTTCTCTGGGGGACAGGGGGTATGGCTACACCTTC.

The chain uses TRBV5-4 and TRBJ2-2, with D possibly being TRBD2 (6 bases). V lost 0 bases, J lost 0 bases, and 9 bases lay in between. The CDR3 is 16 residues long. Germline CDR1 SGHNT, CDR2 YYREEE (reference sequence). The CDR3, as DNA: TGTGCCAGCAGCTTGGATGGACTACCGAACACCGGGGAGCTGTTTTTT. Amino acid sequence: CASSLDGLPNTGELFF.

This clone was detected a few times. The rearrangement joins TRBV29-1 to TRBJ2-3, with TRBD1 matching over 8 bases. Germline V gene data show CDR1 as SQVTM and CDR2 as ANQGSEA. Unmatched junction bases numbered 13, after V lost 8 bases and J lost 0 bases. The CDR3 spans 16 residues. CDR3 loop: CSQLSWTGSSTDTQYF. The CDR3 DNA follows: TGCAGCCAACTATCGTGGACAGGGTCTAGCACAGATACGCAGTATTTT.

V gene TRBV1 combines with J gene TRBJ2-7. TRBV1 is flagged as a pseudogene. The CDR3 spans 16 residues. CDR3 residues: CTSSQPLTVGEYEQYF. CDR3 DNA sequence: TGCACCAGCAGCCAGCCCCTGACAGTGGGAGAATACGAGCAGTACTTC.

The chain carries TRBV7-9 and TRBJ2-7, with 13 bases fitting TRBD2. Trimming cost V 5 bases and J 3 bases; bases outside gene matches: 4. The germline CDR1 and CDR2 sequences are SEHNR and FQNEAQ (reference sequence). The CDR3 has 15 amino acids. CDR3 sequence (DNA): TGTGCCAGCAGCCCGGGACTAGCGGGGATCTACGAGCAGTACTTC. Translating gives CASSPGLAGIYEQYF.

The V call is TRBV7-9, the J call TRBJ2-7; 7 bases agree with TRBD1. The CDR3 extends over 16 amino acids. Per germline, CDR1 SEHNR and CDR2 FQNEAQ (reference sequence). The V gene end was trimmed by 2 bases and the J gene end by 2 bases; junction bases not matched to a gene: 9. The CDR3 DNA reads as TGTGCCAGCAGCTTATCCCCGACAGGGAACACCTACGAGCAGTACTTC. This gives the protein CASSLSPTGNTYEQYF.

This clone was seen more than once but under ten times. The rearrangement joins TRBV23-1 to TRBJ1-5, with TRBD1 matching over 7 bases. Being an ORF, TRBV23-1 has a function that is uncertain. V lost 6 bases, J lost 5 bases, and 13 bases stayed unmatched. The CDR3 runs to 16 residues. The CDR3 DNA is TGCGCCAGCAGCCCAAACTCGACAGGGAGGGATCAGCCCCAGCATTTT. Translation: CASSPNSTGRDQPQHF.

This clone was seen a few times. J is TRBJ2-1 and V is TRBV19; TRBD2 agrees at 13 bases. CDR1 and CDR2 from the germline V gene are LNHDA and SQIVND (reference sequence). Germline trimming cut 6 bases from V and 7 bases from J; bases unmatched to any gene: 6. This CDR3 is built from 15 residues. CDR3 sequence: CASRMTSGGHNEQFF. CDR3 DNA: TGTGCCAGTAGAATGACTAGCGGGGGGCATAATGAGCAGTTCTTC.

The chain uses TRBV2 and TRBJ2-6; D not certain. From germline, CDR1 is SNHLY and CDR2 FYNNEI. The CDR3 has 14 amino acids. The ends were cut back, 3 bases at V and 4 bases at J, with 7 bases in the middle. The CDR3 here is CASSDPQGANVLTF. CDR3 bases: TGTGCCAGCAGTGATCCGCAAGGGGCCAACGTCCTGACTTTC.

V and J are TRBV7-9 and TRBJ2-7; 7 bases match TRBD1. Germline V lookup: CDR1 SEHNR, CDR2 FQNEAQ (reference sequence). J lost 3 bases, V lost 1 base, and 3 bases had no gene match. The CDR3 has 14 residues. This chain's CDR3 is CASSLVAGGYEQYF. Here the CDR3 DNA reads TGTGCCAGCAGCTTAGTAGCAGGGGGCTACGAGCAGTACTTC.

This clone was counted a few times. The V gene is TRBV29-1, the J gene TRBJ2-7; a weak D match, TRBD2 (5 bases). V was cut by 6 bases and J by 0 bases, with 18 bases left in between. CDR1 SQVTM and CDR2 ANQGSEA come from the germline V gene. The CDR3 totals 15 residues. CDR3 protein: CSVRLQDGGSYEQYF. The CDR3 bases are TGCAGCGTCCGACTCCAGGACGGAGGCTCCTACGAGCAGTACTTC.

This clone was seen a few times. One end of the junction is discordant with germline, which a read error may explain. In DNA form, the CDR3 reads TGTGCTAGCAGCCCCCCGGGAGTTCTGACCAATGAGCAGTTCTTC. It yields the protein CASSPPGVLTNEQFF. V and J are TRBV7-7 and TRBJ2-1; D is possibly TRBD2 (6 bases). The V gene's germline CDR1 is SSHAT and CDR2 FNYEAQ (reference sequence). The CDR3 is 15 amino acids.

The gene calls are TRBV29-1 and TRBJ2-7; no clear D gene. The germline V gene encodes CDR1 SQVTM and CDR2 ANQGSEA. The CDR3 is made up of 11 amino acids. Trimming removed 7 bases from V and 2 bases from J, with 9 bases in between. The CDR3 region is CSGTATYEQYF. CDR3 nucleotides: TGCAGCGGCACAGCCACCTACGAGCAGTACTTC.

The V call is TRBV18, the J call TRBJ2-1; a weak D match, TRBD1 (6 bases). With 2 bases removed from V and 2 bases from J, the gap between germline ends came to 19 bases. The CDR3 is 18 amino acids. Germline CDR1 is KGHSH and CDR2 is LQKENI. The CDR3 region is CASSPVAIGNRAYNEQFF. The CDR3, as DNA: TGTGCCAGCTCACCAGTAGCGATAGGAAACAGGGCCTACAATGAGCAGTTCTTC.

The V gene is TRBV7-2, the J gene TRBJ2-7; 9 nucleotides align to TRBD1. The trim removed 6 bases at V and 3 bases at J, leaving 9 bases unmatched. The CDR3 is 15 amino acids. Germline lookup yields CDR1 SGHTA and CDR2 FQGNSA. The CDR3 sequence is CASRPPGTGIYEQYF. Here the CDR3 DNA reads TGTGCCAGCAGACCGCCCGGGACAGGGATCTACGAGCAGTACTTC.

This clone appeared a few times. This chain joins TRBV28 and TRBJ1-1; maybe TRBD1 (5 bases). This CDR3 has 16 residues. Germline V gene sequence: CDR1 MDHEN, CDR2 SYDVKM. The V gene lost 3 bases and the J gene lost 3 bases, with 17 bases spanning the gap. The CDR3 region has the DNA TGTGCCAGCAGTTTCCCTCCCGGGGAAGGGGACACTGAAGCTTTCTTT. It codes for CASSFPPGEGDTEAFF.

The rearrangement links TRBV25-1 to TRBJ2-7; 11 bases are a match to TRBD2. The CDR3 loop spans 15 amino acids. CDR1 and CDR2 (germline): MGHDK, SYGVNS. With V trimmed by 4 bases and J by 5 bases, 7 bases remained unmatched. CDR3 in DNA: TGTGCCAGCAGTGGGAGACTAGCGGGGATGAACGAGCAGTACTTC. Protein: CASSGRLAGMNEQYF.

This clone was seen a few times. This chain connects TRBV18 to TRBJ2-7, with D tentatively TRBD2 (5 bases). Trimming shortened V by 3 bases and J by 3 bases, and 18 bases separated the two germline ends. Germline CDR1 KGHSH, CDR2 LQKENI. The CDR3 sequence is 16 residues long. DNA for the CDR3: TGTGCCAGCTCACCGGACTTGCAGGCGGCCCTCTACGAGCAGTACTTC. Amino acid sequence: CASSPDLQAALYEQYF.

The sample holds a few counts of this clone. The chain combines TRBV15 with TRBJ2-1; 8 bases fit TRBD2. The V gene's germline CDR1 is LNHNV and CDR2 YYDKDF (reference sequence). The V gene end was trimmed by 6 bases and the J gene end by 6 bases; junction bases not matched to a gene: 7. The CDR3 sequence is 14 residues long. In DNA, the CDR3 is TGTGCCACCAGAGGCGCGGGAGGCATCAATGAGCAGTTCTTC. Translating gives CATRGAGGINEQFF. The whole variable domain, filled in from reference TRBV15 and TRBJ2-1, reads DAMVIQNPRYQVTQFGKPVTLSCSQTLNHNVMYWYQQKSSQAPKLLFHYYDKDFNNEADTPDNFQSRRPNTSFCFLDIRSPGLGDTAMYLCATRGAGGINEQFFGPGTRLTVL.

In this sample, this clone turned up a few times. The gene calls are TRBV30 and TRBJ1-1; the D gene is possibly TRBD1 (5 bases). This CDR3 has 14 residues. V lost 1 base to trimming and J lost 2 bases, with 11 bases between them. Per the germline V gene, CDR1 is GTSNPN and CDR2 is SVGIG (reference sequence). CDR3 coding DNA: TGTGCCTGGAGTGGGGCAGGGACCAACACTGAAGCTTTCTTT. Protein product: CAWSGAGTNTEAFF.

The sample holds a few counts of this clone. The CDR3 DNA reads as TGCGCCAGCAGTGAGTTAAGACTAGCGGGAGCCGAGCAGTACTTC. Amino acid sequence: CASSELRLAGAEQYF. The chain links TRBV10-1 to TRBJ2-7; 12 nucleotides align to TRBD2. Germline values: CDR1 WNHNN, CDR2 SYGVQD (reference sequence). With 1 base clipped from V and 6 bases from J, the junction kept 4 bases outside the gene matches. CDR3 size: 15 residues.

This clone occurred a few times. The genes are TRBV10-3 and TRBJ2-3; 8 bases agree with TRBD1. After removal of 4 bases from V and 3 bases from J, the junction contained 3 bases not matched to a gene. The CDR3 loop spans 14 amino acids. The V gene's germline CDR1 is ENHRY and CDR2 SYGVKD. The CDR3 sequence is CAISGTGRTDTQYF. CDR3 sequence (DNA): TGTGCCATCAGTGGGACAGGGAGAACAGATACGCAGTATTTT.

The chain is built from TRBV5-1 and TRBJ2-1; 10 bases map to TRBD2. CDR1 and CDR2 (germline): SGHRS, YFSETQ. This CDR3 has 15 residues. The V segment lost 2 bases and the J segment 1 base; nucleotides outside the gene matches: 0. The CDR3 DNA reads as TGCGCCAGCAGCTTACTAGCGGGATCCTACAATGAGCAGTTCTTC. This translates into CASSLLAGSYNEQFF.

This clone has just a few counts. The germline gene is not matched at one end of the junction; a read error may be the cause. The V call is TRBV7-2, the J call TRBJ2-7; D might be TRBD1 or TRBD2, each matching 5 bases. The CDR3 contains 16 residues. Germline CDR1 SGHTA, CDR2 FQGNSA. CDR3 sequence: CASSLASGTVSYEQYF. CDR3 bases: TGTGCCAGCAGCCTAGCCTCCGGGACGGTCTCCTACGAGCAGTACTTC.

The V call is TRBV27, the J call TRBJ2-7; unclear D gene. Germline V gives CDR1 MNHEY, CDR2 SMNVEV (reference sequence). This CDR3 is built from 13 residues. Trimming removed 0 bases at V and 6 bases at J, with 9 bases between. The CDR3 here is CASSLSYSGEQYF. The CDR3 DNA is TGTGCCAGCAGTTTATCATACTCTGGCGAGCAGTACTTC.